These T cell receptor beta chains were read from a single sample in a study of tumor-infiltrating lymphocytes in primary liver carcinoma. TCRdb re-analysed the multiplex PCR reads in MiXCR, keeping a single row per CDR3 protein. Among around 70,000 distinct CDR3 sequences listed, 60% to 75% were seen once. What was sequenced was liver tumor tissue from sampling region 4. These receptors all come from a man between 35 and 55 years old with primary liver carcinoma and hepatitis B virus infection. Each CDR3 is given without its conserved first and last residue.

CDR3aa: TISLSQETQY; j_gene: TRBJ2-5; v_gene: TRBV7-8
CDR3aa: ASSLSVGLVGGGYEQY; j_gene: TRBJ2-7; v_gene: TRBV11-2
CDR3aa: AQLTFPGPAIYEQY; j_gene: TRBJ2-7; v_gene: TRBV11-2
CDR3aa: ASSPPWDNLYNEQF; j_gene: TRBJ2-1; v_gene: TRBV6-5
CDR3aa: ANSLNVQEAQY; j_gene: TRBJ2-5; v_gene: TRBV7-9
CDR3aa: SARDLAGAGETQY; j_gene: TRBJ2-5; v_gene: TRBV20-1
CDR3aa: SSARGTGNTIY; j_gene: TRBJ1-3; v_gene: TRBV11-2
CDR3aa: ASNQYSGGGYQY; j_gene: TRBJ2-7; v_gene: TRBV11-2
CDR3aa: ACSLYLRPQGGEQY; j_gene: TRBJ2-7; v_gene: TRBV7-9
CDR3aa: ASSQGGERTKEGDTHY; j_gene: TRBJ2-3; v_gene: TRBV4-1
CDR3aa: SVVRQMNTEAF; j_gene: TRBJ1-1; v_gene: TRBV29-1
CDR3aa: SVPWGFHNTDTQY; j_gene: TRBJ2-3; v_gene: TRBV29-1
CDR3aa: ASSLRPRLAGGPGTGTQY; j_gene: TRBJ2-3; v_gene: TRBV6-1
CDR3aa: ASSLGLAGEVDNEQY; j_gene: TRBJ2-7; v_gene: TRBV11-1
CDR3aa: ASRGGRGVTEAF; j_gene: TRBJ1-1; v_gene: TRBV11-2
CDR3aa: GSSLVALGGAGELF; j_gene: TRBJ2-2; v_gene: TRBV11-2
CDR3aa: ASSKTPGGTYEKLF; j_gene: TRBJ1-4; v_gene: TRBV11-2
CDR3aa: ASSQQRTGTDTQY; j_gene: TRBJ2-3; v_gene: TRBV4-2
CDR3aa: ESSLVLAGEVDNEQF; j_gene: TRBJ2-1; v_gene: TRBV11-1
CDR3aa: ASSQEGERTKEGDTQY; j_gene: TRBJ2-3; v_gene: TRBV4-1
CDR3aa: ASSLVGTSYNEQF; j_gene: TRBJ2-1; v_gene: TRBV7-2
CDR3aa: ASSYVTSSGETQY; j_gene: TRBJ2-5; v_gene: TRBV6-6
CDR3aa: ASSEDGTYEQY; j_gene: TRBJ2-7; v_gene: TRBV6-1
CDR3aa: SVEWDRIRSYNEQF; j_gene: TRBJ2-1; v_gene: TRBV29-1
CDR3aa: ANSEAQGAYNEQL; j_gene: TRBJ2-1; v_gene: TRBV6-1
CDR3aa: AGSQRWRGSKLF; j_gene: TRBJ1-4; v_gene: TRBV4-2
CDR3aa: ASSTPGLTGELF; j_gene: TRBJ2-2; v_gene: TRBV6-6
CDR3aa: TCSLSGTSGRGEQF; j_gene: TRBJ2-1; v_gene: TRBV11-3
CDR3aa: SAMSTSGSAEQF; j_gene: TRBJ2-1; v_gene: TRBV20-1
CDR3aa: ASSSRQGSFNEQS; j_gene: TRBJ2-1; v_gene: TRBV5-1
CDR3aa: ASSMTAGGTEAF; j_gene: TRBJ1-1; v_gene: TRBV19
CDR3aa: ASSSCPSGRIYGQF; j_gene: TRBJ2-1; v_gene: TRBV11-2
CDR3aa: ASSTGQGIYT; j_gene: TRBJ1-2; v_gene: TRBV10-2
CDR3aa: ASSTVAGTSDTDTQY; j_gene: TRBJ2-3; v_gene: TRBV5-4
CDR3aa: ASSDRAYGYT; j_gene: TRBJ1-2; v_gene: TRBV2
CDR3aa: ASSLKTGELF; j_gene: TRBJ2-2; v_gene: TRBV27
CDR3aa: ASSFNFARIGQPYERY; j_gene: TRBJ2-7; v_gene: TRBV11-1
CDR3aa: ASGLPRQGGYT; j_gene: TRBJ1-2; v_gene: TRBV4-1
CDR3aa: ASSAIRRENTGGLF; j_gene: TRBJ2-2; v_gene: TRBV6-1
CDR3aa: VSRGESTSGKSNNEQF; j_gene: TRBJ2-1; v_gene: TRBV2
CDR3aa: ASSSDRKGEQY; j_gene: TRBJ2-7; v_gene: TRBV11-2
CDR3aa: ASTSTNLDGYT; j_gene: TRBJ1-2; v_gene: TRBV28